This TCR beta chain was identified in a study of blood T cells in healthy people across ages. Study results and caveats: Expanded clonotype shifts may have been confounded, as the donors had an unknown CMV status. When set beside aged donors, long-lived donors presented more naive CD4+ cells and higher diversity.

A J-beta primer mix and a sample-barcoded 5' primer were used in a second PCR of roughly 6 to 12 cycles. TCRdb reanalysed the 5' RACE reads using MiXCR and keeps one entry per CDR3 protein. The sample yields around 2 million distinct CDR3 sequences, about 39% seen once. Concerning this clonotype itself: Its antigen remains unidentified.

The V gene's germline CDR1 is LGHNA and CDR2 YSLEER. Trimming stripped 1 base from V and 5 bases from J, with 9 bases between. The length of the CDR3 is 14 residues. This receptor was obtained from a human donor in good health. The V call is TRBV4-3, the J call TRBJ2-1; unclear D gene. The material sequenced was blood. The chain's CDR3 is CASSQVILHNEQFF. The CDR3 region has the DNA TGCGCCAGCAGCCAAGTTATACTTCACAATGAGCAGTTCTTC.